What follows are 19 T cell receptor beta chains derived from one specimen sequenced in a study of CD8 T cells in Susac syndrome. RNA totalling roughly 0.45 to 1 ug underwent reverse transcription with random hexamers. TCRdb independently ran MiXCR on the immunoSEQ multiplex PCR reads; one entry per CDR3 protein. The sample has some 150,000 distinct CDR3 sequences, more than 90% seen once. The sequencing input was CD4+ T cells from PBMCs. The receptors stem from a human donor with Susac syndrome.

The chain combines TRBV20-1 with TRBJ2-7, with 10 bases fitting TRBD2. CDR1 is DFQATT and CDR2 is SNEGSKA in the germline V gene (reference sequence). V lost 5 bases and J lost 2; bases outside the gene matches: 12. This CDR3 contains 16 residues. The CDR3 is CSADSGRAERTYEQYF. DNA of the CDR3: TGCAGTGCTGACAGCGGGAGGGCCGAAAGAACCTACGAGCAGTACTTC.

The J gene is TRBJ2-5, the V gene TRBV7-9; D ambiguous. From germline, CDR1 is SEHNR and CDR2 FQNEAQ (reference sequence). Trimming cost V 0 bases and J 14 bases, with 16 bases left between them. This CDR3 has 13 residues. Written as DNA, the CDR3 is TGTGCCAGCAGCTTAGCGGGTCAGGTCAACGGCTACTTC. This encodes CASSLAGQVNGYF.

The chain has TRBV3-1 and TRBJ2-7, with D hard to call. V lost 4 bases and J 0 bases, leaving 13 bases between the germline ends. Looked up from germline, CDR1 is LGHDT and CDR2 is YNNKEL (reference sequence). The CDR3 runs to 15 residues. The CDR3 is CASSRSVAHSYEQYF. DNA for the CDR3: TGTGCCAGCAGCCGGTCGGTGGCCCACTCCTACGAGCAGTACTTC.

This clonotype was detected only once. The V gene is TRBV24-1, the J gene TRBJ2-2; the D gene is possibly TRBD2 (7 bases). The CDR3 totals 15 residues. The V end was cut by 7 bases, the J end by 4 bases, with 15 bases between. Germline CDR1 KGHDR, CDR2 SFDVKD. DNA of the CDR3: TGTGCCACCAGCGGGGGGACATGGACCACCGGGGAGCTGTTTTTT. Translation: CATSGGTWTTGELFF.

The chain has TRBV25-1 and TRBJ1-6, with D possibly being TRBD1 (6 bases). V gave up 2 bases and J gave up 8 bases, with 10 bases separating them. Germline assignment: CDR1 MGHDK and CDR2 SYGVNS. This CDR3 region has 14 residues. In DNA, the CDR3 is TGTGCCAGCAGTGAAACAGGGTTGTATTCACCCCTCCACTTT. Translated: CASSETGLYSPLHF.

This clonotype came up once. The rearrangement uses TRBV5-6 and TRBJ2-5; D is perhaps TRBD2 (7 bases). Trimming took off 0 bases at V and 10 bases at J, with 16 bases between the two ends. The germline V gene has CDR1 SGHDT and CDR2 YYEEEE. There are 14 residues in the CDR3. DNA for the CDR3: TGTGCCAGCAGCTTGGGGCCGGGGGGCGGGAACCAGTACTTC. Amino acids: CASSLGPGGGNQYF.

The chain is built from TRBV21-1 and TRBJ2-7. TRBV21-1 is a pseudogene. The CDR3 runs to 14 residues. The CDR3 sequence: CASSKSAARGEQYF. In nucleotides, the CDR3 is TGTGCCAGCAGCAAATCGGCAGCTCGGGGCGAGCAGTACTTC.

V is TRBV2 and J is TRBJ2-7, with 7 bases that match TRBD1. The CDR3 contains 13 residues. After removal of 5 bases from V and 2 bases from J, the junction contained 3 bases not matched to a gene. Germline V gene lookup returns CDR1 SNHLY and CDR2 FYNNEI. This CDR3 reads CASSKDRTYEQYF. In DNA, the CDR3 is TGTGCCAGCAGTAAGGACAGGACCTACGAGCAGTACTTC. The entire variable domain, with the rest obtained from reference TRBV2 and TRBJ2-7, is as follows: EPEVTQTPSHQVTQMGQEVILRCVPISNHLYFYWYRQILGQKVEFLVSFYNNEISEKSEIFDDQFSVERPDGSNFTLKIRSTKLEDSAMYFCASSKDRTYEQYFGPGTRLTVT.

This clonotype was detected only once. The rearrangement joins TRBV20-1 to TRBJ2-7, with 7 positions matching TRBD2. CDR1 DFQATT and CDR2 SNEGSKA come from the germline V gene (reference sequence). Losses at the gene ends were 6 bases for V and 0 bases for J; bases not matched to a gene: 2. The CDR3 contains 12 residues. CDR3 in amino acids: CSAGGSSYEQYF. CDR3 sequence (DNA): TGCAGTGCGGGGGGGAGCTCCTACGAGCAGTACTTC.

This chain links TRBV3-1 with TRBJ2-1; no clear D gene. The CDR3 is made up of 15 amino acids. Germline V gives CDR1 LGHDT, CDR2 YNNKEL (reference sequence). The germline V and J ends were trimmed by 0 bases and 5 bases, with 11 bases remaining between them. CDR3 loop: CASSQDIGQHNEQFF. CDR3 nucleotides: TGTGCCAGCAGCCAAGATATTGGTCAGCACAATGAGCAGTTCTTC.

This clonotype has only one observation. In DNA form, the CDR3 reads TGCAGTGCTCCGCGGGGTGAGACCCAGTACTTC. Translating it yields CSAPRGETQYF. V is TRBV20-1 and J is TRBJ2-5; possibly TRBD2 for D (6 bases). The CDR3 loop spans 11 amino acids. Trimming removed 5 bases at V and 5 bases at J, with 9 bases between. CDR1 and CDR2 (germline): DFQATT, SNEGSKA (reference sequence).

The chain combines TRBV6-5 with TRBJ2-2; D gene uncertain. The germline V and J ends were trimmed by 5 bases and 7 bases, with 11 bases remaining between them. This CDR3 contains 13 residues. Germline CDR1 MNHEY, CDR2 SVGAGI. The CDR3 spells CASSPESGGELFF. CDR3 nucleotide sequence: TGTGCCAGCAGTCCAGAGAGTGGCGGGGAGCTGTTTTTT.

The chain joins TRBV18 to TRBJ2-7; 10 bases are a match to TRBD1. The CDR3 has 14 residues. The J segment lost 3 bases and the V segment lost 2 bases, leaving 1 base of the junction unmatched. Germline-derived CDR1 and CDR2 are KGHSH and LQKENI. The CDR3 loop reads CASSPGTGDYEQYF. The CDR3 DNA sequence: TGTGCCAGCTCACCAGGGACAGGGGACTACGAGCAGTACTTC.

This clonotype came up once. This rearrangement joins TRBV20-1 to TRBJ2-7; 7 bases match TRBD2. In germline, CDR1 is DFQATT, CDR2 SNEGSKA (reference sequence). This CDR3 comprises 14 residues. Trimming removed 3 bases from V and 5 bases from J; junction bases left unmatched: 10. This CDR3 is CSARLERDRHEQYF. CDR3 bases: TGCAGTGCTAGGCTGGAGCGGGATAGACACGAGCAGTACTTC.

The J gene is TRBJ2-1, the V gene TRBV20-1; 10 bases are shared with TRBD2. Germline V CDR1 and CDR2: DFQATT, SNEGSKA (reference sequence). With V trimmed by 6 bases and J by 12 bases, 14 bases remained unmatched. This CDR3 contains 14 residues. DNA for the CDR3: TGCAGTGCACCGGGGACTAGCGCGTCCACTGTGCAGTTCTTC. Its translation is CSAPGTSASTVQFF.

V and J are TRBV28 and TRBJ1-4; D possibly corresponds to TRBD1 (5 bases). The CDR3 contains 15 residues. V was clipped by 5 bases and J by 8 bases, with 18 bases between them. Germline V gene sequence: CDR1 MDHEN, CDR2 SYDVKM. Here the CDR3 DNA reads TGTGCCAGCAGTCAAGCCGGGGCCGGAGGGGAAAAACTGTTTTTT. Amino acid sequence: CASSQAGAGGEKLFF.

The chain joins TRBV24-1 to TRBJ2-5, with D perhaps TRBD2 (5 bases). The CDR3 is 16 amino acids. Trimming left V 2 bases short and J 2 bases short, with 14 bases between. Germline V gene lookup returns CDR1 KGHDR and CDR2 SFDVKD. DNA of the CDR3: TGTGCCACCAGTGATTCGGTCAGTCCGGGGCAAGAGACCCAGTACTTC. Its protein product is CATSDSVSPGQETQYF.

V is TRBV3-1 and J is TRBJ2-7; 7 bases align to TRBD1. The trim removed 3 bases at V and 3 bases at J, leaving 2 bases unmatched. Germline V lookup: CDR1 LGHDT, CDR2 YNNKEL (reference sequence). This CDR3 contains 13 residues. The CDR3 here is CASSHGDSYEQYF. The DNA of the CDR3 is TGTGCCAGCAGCCATGGGGACAGCTACGAGCAGTACTTC.

The V call is TRBV5-1, the J call TRBJ2-4; weak D call: TRBD2 (5 bases). V lost 4 bases to trimming and J lost 0 bases, with 11 bases between them. Per the germline V gene, CDR1 is SGHRS and CDR2 is YFSETQ. This CDR3 is built from 15 residues. In DNA form, the CDR3 reads TGCGCCAGCAGCCTAGACGCGGGAGCCAAAAACATTCAGTACTTC. Protein product: CASSLDAGAKNIQYF.